This TCR beta chain is from a study of blood T cell repertoires in COVID-19. The overall study: Sample material is recorded as cDNA or gDNA derived from T cells, B-cell-depleted T cells, or PBMCs.

The germline gives CDR1 GTSNPN, CDR2 SVGIG (reference sequence). This CDR3 is built from 14 residues. Trimming cost V 7 bases and J 3 bases, with 17 bases left between them. The method was immunoSEQ multiplex PCR; TCRdb's version includes in-frame clones alone and lacks a portion of them. The repertoire consists of a few hundred thousand clones, with roughly 90% occurring once and the leading ten covering 2% to 2.5%. The TCR sequence derives from a woman aged 45 to 65 who had recovered from COVID-19. The chain links TRBV30 to TRBJ2-3, with a possible D match to TRBD2 (6 bases). The sequenced material came from peripheral blood. This CDR3 is CASHRAGRTDTQYF. The CDR3 DNA follows: TGTGCCTCCCATCGGGCGGGAAGAACAGATACGCAGTATTTT.